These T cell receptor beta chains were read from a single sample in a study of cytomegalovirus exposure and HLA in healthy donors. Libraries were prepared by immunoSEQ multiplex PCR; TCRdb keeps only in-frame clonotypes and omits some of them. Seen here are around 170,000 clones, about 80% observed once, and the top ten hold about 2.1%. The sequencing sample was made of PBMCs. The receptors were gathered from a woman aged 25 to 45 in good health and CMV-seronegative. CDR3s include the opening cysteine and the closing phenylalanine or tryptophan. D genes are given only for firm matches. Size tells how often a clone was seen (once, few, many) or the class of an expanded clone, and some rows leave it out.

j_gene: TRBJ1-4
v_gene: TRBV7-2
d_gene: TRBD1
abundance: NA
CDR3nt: TGTGCCAGCAGCTTATGGAGGACAGGCCCTAATGAAAAACTGTTTTTT
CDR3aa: CASSLWRTGPNEKLFF

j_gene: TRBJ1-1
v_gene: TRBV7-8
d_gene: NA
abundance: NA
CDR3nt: TGTGCCAGCAGCTTTGGGACACATACGAGAAACACTGAAGCTTTCTTT
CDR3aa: CASSFGTHTRNTEAFF

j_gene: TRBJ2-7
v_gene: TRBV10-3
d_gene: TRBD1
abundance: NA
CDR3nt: TGTGCCATCAGCGTTATAGGGGTACAGGGGGGAATTGACGAGCAGTACTTC
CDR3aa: CAISVIGVQGGIDEQYF

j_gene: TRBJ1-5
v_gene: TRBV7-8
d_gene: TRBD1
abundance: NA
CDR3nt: TGTGCCAGCAGCTTAGGGGCCATTGGGACAGGGTTCCTGAATCGCCAGCCCCAGCATTTT
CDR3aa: CASSLGAIGTGFLNRQPQHF

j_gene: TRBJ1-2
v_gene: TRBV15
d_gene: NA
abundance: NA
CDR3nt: TGTGCCACCAGCAGAGACGGGGGGCTTGGCTATGGCTACACCTTC
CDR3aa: CATSRDGGLGYGYTF

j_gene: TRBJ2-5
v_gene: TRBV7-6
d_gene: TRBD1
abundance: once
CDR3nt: TGTGCCAGCAGCTTATCAGGGGGCTTTGAGACCCAGTACTTC
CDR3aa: CASSLSGGFETQYF

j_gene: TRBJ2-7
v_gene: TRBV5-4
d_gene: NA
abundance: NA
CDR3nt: TGTGCCAGCAGCTTGATCAGCTCCTACGAGCAGTACTTC
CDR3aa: CASSLISSYEQYF

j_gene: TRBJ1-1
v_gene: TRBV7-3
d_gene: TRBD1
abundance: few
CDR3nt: TGTGCCAGCAGCGCTTCCGGGACAGCGAACACTGAAGCTTTCTTT
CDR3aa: CASSASGTANTEAFF

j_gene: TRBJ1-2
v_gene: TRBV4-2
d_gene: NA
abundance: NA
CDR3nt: TGTGCCAGCAGCCCGGGGGGGGCTAACTATGGCTACACCTTC
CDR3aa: CASSPGGANYGYTF

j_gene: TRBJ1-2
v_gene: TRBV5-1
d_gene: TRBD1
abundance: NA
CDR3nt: TGCGCCAGCAGCTTAGGACCACTAGGACAGGGTGGCGGCTACACCTTC
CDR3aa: CASSLGPLGQGGGYTF

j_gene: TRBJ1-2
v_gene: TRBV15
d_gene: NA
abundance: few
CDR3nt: TGTGCCACCAGTCCCATGGGGGGACTGTATGGCTACACCTTC
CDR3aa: CATSPMGGLYGYTF

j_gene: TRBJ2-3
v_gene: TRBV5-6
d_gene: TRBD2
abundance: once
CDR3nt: TGTGCCAGCAGCTTGATGGGCGGGGGGTCGACAGATACGCAGTATTTT
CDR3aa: CASSLMGGGSTDTQYF

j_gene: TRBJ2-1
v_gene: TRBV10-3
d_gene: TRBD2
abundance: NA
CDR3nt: TGTGCCATCTCCAAAGCGGGGGGGTTCAACAATGAGCAGTTCTTC
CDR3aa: CAISKAGGFNNEQFF

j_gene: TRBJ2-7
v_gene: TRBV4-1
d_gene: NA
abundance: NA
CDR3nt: TGCGCCAGCAGCCAAGTTACGTTGGTTACGGGCGAGCAGTACTTC
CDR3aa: CASSQVTLVTGEQYF

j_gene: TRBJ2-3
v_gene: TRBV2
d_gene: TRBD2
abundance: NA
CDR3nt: TGTGCCAGCAGTTACGGACTAGCCTCGCAGTATTTT
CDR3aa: CASSYGLASQYF

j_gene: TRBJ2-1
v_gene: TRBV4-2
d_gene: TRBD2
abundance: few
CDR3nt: TGTGCCAGCAGCCAAGGGACTAGCGGGGAGAGCTCCTACAATGAGCAGTTCTTC
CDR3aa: CASSQGTSGESSYNEQFF

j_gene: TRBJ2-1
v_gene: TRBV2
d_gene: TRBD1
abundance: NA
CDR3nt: TGTGCCAGCACCGACGGGACAGGGGGTCTTGACAATGAGCAGTTCTTC
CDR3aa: CASTDGTGGLDNEQFF

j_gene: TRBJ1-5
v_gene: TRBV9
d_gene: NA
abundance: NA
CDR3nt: TGTGCCAGCAGCGTAGGGTCAGGGAATAGTAATCAGCCCCAGCATTTT
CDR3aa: CASSVGSGNSNQPQHF

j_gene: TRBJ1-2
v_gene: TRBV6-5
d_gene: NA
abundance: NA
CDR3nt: TGTGCCAGCAGCCAGCCCGGGGGTGGCTACACCTTC
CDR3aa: CASSQPGGGYTF

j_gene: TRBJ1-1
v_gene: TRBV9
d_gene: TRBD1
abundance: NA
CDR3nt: TGTGCCAGCAGCCCATCGGACAGGGGGGAGACTGAAGCTTTCTTT
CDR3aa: CASSPSDRGETEAFF

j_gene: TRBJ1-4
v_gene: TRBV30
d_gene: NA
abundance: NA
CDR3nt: TGTGCCTGGAGTGTTGATGGGGCTAAGGAAAAACTGTTTTTT
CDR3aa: CAWSVDGAKEKLFF

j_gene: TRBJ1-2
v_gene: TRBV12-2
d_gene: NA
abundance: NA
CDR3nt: TGTGCAAGTCGCTTCAAGTTAACGGATGGCTACACCTTC
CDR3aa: CASRFKLTDGYTF

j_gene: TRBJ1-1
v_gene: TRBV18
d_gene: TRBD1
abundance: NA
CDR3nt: TGTGCCAGCTCACTCGGACAGGGGGGGAACACTGAAGCTTTCTTT
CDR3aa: CASSLGQGGNTEAFF

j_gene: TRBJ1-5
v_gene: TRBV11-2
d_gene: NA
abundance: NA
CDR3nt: TGTGCCAGCAGCTTGAAACAGAACCACAAGGCCTGGTGTCCCCAGCATTTT
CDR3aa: CASSLKQNHKAWCPQHF

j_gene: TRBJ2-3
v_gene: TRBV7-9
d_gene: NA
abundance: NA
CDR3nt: TGTGCCAGCAGCTTAGGGGGGCAGGTTGGACGTATAGATACGCAGTATTTT
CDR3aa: CASSLGGQVGRIDTQYF

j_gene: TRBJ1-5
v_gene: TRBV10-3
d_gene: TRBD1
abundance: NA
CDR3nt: TGTGCCATCAGTGAGTCAGGGGACAGGGTATGGCAGCCCCAGCATTTT
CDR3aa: CAISESGDRVWQPQHF

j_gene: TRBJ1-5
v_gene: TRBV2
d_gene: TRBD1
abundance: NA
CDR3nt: TGTGCCAGCATGGGACAGGGGGCGTATCAGCCCCAGCATTTT
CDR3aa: CASMGQGAYQPQHF

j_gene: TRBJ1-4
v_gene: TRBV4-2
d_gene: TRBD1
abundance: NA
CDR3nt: TGTGCCAGCGAGGGACAGGGGTTTGAAAAACTGTTTTTT
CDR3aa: CASEGQGFEKLFF

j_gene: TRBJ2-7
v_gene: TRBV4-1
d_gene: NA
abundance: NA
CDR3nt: TGCGCCAGCAGCCAAGTCCTGTTCAATGACAGACTCCAGCAGTACTTC
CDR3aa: CASSQVLFNDRLQQYF